The rows below give T cell receptor beta chains drawn from one sample of a study of blood T cell dynamics during melanoma immunotherapy. The method was immunoSEQ multiplex PCR; TCRdb's version includes in-frame clones alone and lacks a portion of them. The sample includes 4,000 to 5,000 clones, 86% of them seen just once. The material sequenced was blood, taken from a patient treated with checkpoint blockade. Every receptor here comes from a human donor with melanoma. The CDR3 runs from the conserved cysteine through the conserved F or W. The size of a clone is reported for some rows only, either as once, few or many, or as a class for expanded clones.

v_gene	j_gene	abundance	CDR3aa
TRBV19	-	-	CASSPAATRLLYEQYF
TRBV19	TRBJ1-2	few	CASSASRDSVYGYTF
TRBV5-1	TRBJ2-5	-	CASSLETGAQETQYF
TRBV7-2	TRBJ1-1	-	CASSLGASRTEAFF
TRBV25-1	TRBJ2-2	-	CASSSYGGGHRNTGELFF
TRBV7-9	TRBJ2-3	-	CASSSRDRGVIDTQYF
TRBV7-9	TRBJ2-5	-	CASSPTGGRGETQYF
TRBV19	TRBJ1-5	-	CASSIDLRQPVSNQPQHF
TRBV27	TRBJ2-1	-	CASFTGGRTMFF
TRBV7-2	TRBJ2-5	once	CASSYQTGQETQYF
TRBV7-2	TRBJ1-6	-	CASSLGSLAYNSPLHF
TRBV6-5	TRBJ1-1	-	CASSAVLAWNTEAFF
TRBV27	TRBJ2-7	-	CASSSELLPYEQYF
TRBV7-3	TRBJ2-6	-	CASSSEGRSGANVLTF
TRBV15	TRBJ1-5	-	CATSRDPPGQGVQPQHF
TRBV2	TRBJ1-1	-	CASSEFVNREESQGEAFF
TRBV19	TRBJ2-4	-	CASSMGDLIRDIQYF
TRBV7-9	TRBJ1-3	-	CASSLRMERNTIYF
TRBV7-8	TRBJ2-1	-	CASRSELATGGEQFF
TRBV27	TRBJ1-2	-	CASSLLQGMVQGYTF
TRBV18	TRBJ2-7	-	CASSPVEGGDYYEQYF
TRBV5-3	TRBJ2-7	-	CARSGGRPYEQYF
TRBV11-3	TRBJ1-1	-	CASSFGGAYRDTEAFF
TRBV28	TRBJ1-2	-	CASSLYDGTYGYTF
TRBV18	TRBJ2-3	-	CASSPGGDTQYF
TRBV4-1	TRBJ1-4	-	CASSQGHPGGEKLFF
TRBV5-1	TRBJ2-7	once	CASSSTGWGPSYEQYF
TRBV7-2	TRBJ1-5	-	CASSLGRTGNQPQHF